These 13 T cell receptor beta chains came from one sample sequenced in a study of cytomegalovirus exposure and HLA in healthy donors. The PCR contained 60 Vbeta and 13 Jbeta primers. Only in-frame clones appear in the TCRdb table, and some are missing; sequencing was by immunoSEQ multiplex PCR. The data hold around 91,000 clones, with roughly 80% observed a single time. Sequencing was performed on PBMCs. The receptors originated from a woman between 40 and 55 years old in good health and CMV-seropositive.

The chain is built from TRBV19 and TRBJ2-1, with a tentative D call TRBD1 (5 bases). The CDR3 spans 13 residues. Germline V gene data show CDR1 as LNHDA and CDR2 as SQIVND (reference sequence). V was shortened by 7 bases and J by 2 bases, with 9 bases between the two germline ends. The CDR3 bases are TGTGCCAGTAATGGGGCGGCCTACAATGAGCAGTTCTTC. Translation gives CASNGAAYNEQFF.

J is TRBJ2-4 and V is TRBV27, with a weak D call TRBD2 (7 bases). V lost 9 bases to trimming and J lost 12 bases, with 24 bases between them. Per germline, CDR1 MNHEY and CDR2 SMNVEV (reference sequence). CDR3 length equals 14 residues. The DNA for the CDR3 is TGTGCCAGTGGGGGGGATTTGAGGGGGGCGGCTCAGTACTTC. It codes for CASGGDLRGAAQYF.

CDR3 region: CASSLGGGNQPQHF. Written as DNA, the CDR3 is TGTGCCAGCAGCTTGGGGGGAGGCAATCAGCCCCAGCATTTT. The chain employs TRBV5-8 and TRBJ1-5, with no clear D. Germline CDR1 is SGHTS and CDR2 is YDEGEE. The CDR3 extends over 14 amino acids. The ends were cut back, 0 bases at V and 2 bases at J, with 6 bases in the middle.

This clone has just one count. The chain uses TRBV4-3 and TRBJ2-1; a possible D gene is TRBD2 (5 bases). This CDR3 is 16 amino acids long. V was shortened by 0 bases and J by 5 bases, with 14 bases between the two germline ends. Germline CDR1 and CDR2: LGHNA and YSLEER. As DNA, the CDR3 is TGCGCCAGCAGCCAAGATGCAGTCAGAGGGAACAATGAGCAGTTCTTC. Translating gives CASSQDAVRGNNEQFF.

The chain employs TRBV5-1 and TRBJ2-7; TRBD1 aligns across 10 bases. There are 16 residues in the CDR3. V lost 0 bases to trimming and J lost 6 bases; unmatched junction nucleotides: 9. Germline assignment: CDR1 SGHRS and CDR2 YFSETQ. In DNA form, the CDR3 reads TGCGCCAGCAGCTTGGTGATTGGGACAGGGGTATCCGAGCAGTACTTC. Translated: CASSLVIGTGVSEQYF. The full variable domain, rest sourced from reference TRBV5-1 and TRBJ2-7, is KAGVTQTPRYLIKTRGQQVTLSCSPISGHRSVSWYQQTPGQGLQFLFEYFSETQRNKGNFPGRFSGRQFSNSRSEMNVSTLELGDSALYLCASSLVIGTGVSEQYFGPGTRLTVT.

This clone was counted once. The chain couples TRBV4-2 to TRBJ1-1; the match to TRBD1 covers 10 bases. Trimming removed 3 bases from V and 3 bases from J; junction bases left unmatched: 4. CDR1 and CDR2 from the germline V gene are LGHNA and YNFKEQ. This CDR3 is 15 amino acids long. CDR3 nucleotides: TGTGCCAGCAGCCAGGGACAGGGGAAGTACACTGAAGCTTTCTTT. Its translation: CASSQGQGKYTEAFF.

This sequence joins TRBV29-1 and TRBJ2-5; D possibly corresponds to TRBD2 (7 bases). The end of the DNA aligns better with TRBJ2-7, so the J call may be wrong. The CDR3 extends over 14 amino acids. The germline V gene encodes CDR1 SQVTM and CDR2 ANQGSEA. The CDR3 reads CSAQGGEVSYEQYF. CDR3 DNA sequence: TGCAGCGCTCAAGGGGGGGAGGTTTCCTACGAGCAGTACTTC.

The chain couples TRBV7-2 to TRBJ1-1; D possibly corresponds to TRBD1 (6 bases). This CDR3 region has 13 residues. Germline loops: CDR1 SGHTA, CDR2 FQGNSA. V was clipped by 4 bases and J by 5 bases, with 11 bases between them. The CDR3 coding sequence is TGTGCCAGCAGCTACACCACAGGGACTGAAGCTTTCTTT. Its translation: CASSYTTGTEAFF.

This sequence joins TRBV19 and TRBJ2-2, with TRBD1 matching 8 bases. The CDR3 spans 14 residues. V shed 9 bases, J shed 0 bases, and the junction held 3 bases outside the gene matches. CDR1 and CDR2 from the germline V gene are LNHDA and SQIVND (reference sequence). As DNA, the CDR3 is TGTGCCAGCCGGACAGGGTCGAACACCGGGGAGCTGTTTTTT. Its protein product is CASRTGSNTGELFF.

The CDR3: CASSSGYQGDYGYTF. DNA for the CDR3: TGTGCCAGCAGCTCGGGATACCAAGGCGACTATGGCTACACCTTC. The chain uses TRBV5-6 and TRBJ1-2; D remains unclear. The CDR3 runs 15 residues. CDR1 and CDR2 (germline): SGHDT, YYEEEE. The germline V and J ends were trimmed by 3 bases and 3 bases, with 15 bases remaining between them. The whole variable domain, remainder taken from reference TRBV5-6 and TRBJ1-2, is DAGVTQSPTHLIKTRGQQVTLRCSPKSGHDTVSWYQQALGQGPQFIFQYYEEEERQRGNFPDRFSGHQFPNYSSELNVNALLLGDSALYLCASSSGYQGDYGYTFGSGTRLTVV.

J is TRBJ1-2 and V is TRBV4-3; 10 positions match TRBD1. CDR1 is LGHNA, CDR2 YSLEER, per germline. Trimming cost V 0 bases and J 5 bases; bases outside gene matches: 12. The CDR3 is made up of 18 amino acids. DNA for the CDR3: TGCGCCAGCAGCCAAGACTTGGGACAGGGGCTTCTTAGGTATGGCTACACCTTC. The encoded protein is CASSQDLGQGLLRYGYTF.

V is TRBV6-6 and J is TRBJ2-7; 8 bases line up with TRBD1. V shed 6 bases, J shed 0 bases, and the junction held 4 bases outside the gene matches. Germline V gene data show CDR1 as MNHNY and CDR2 as SVGAGI (reference sequence). CDR3 length: 14 amino acids. CDR3: CASSRTGTSYEQYF. CDR3 nucleotides: TGTGCCAGCAGCAGGACAGGGACCTCCTACGAGCAGTACTTC.

This chain links TRBV29-1 with TRBJ2-7; 12 nucleotides line up with TRBD2. V dropped 8 bases and J dropped 5; count of bases not matched to a gene: 10. Germline V gene data show CDR1 as SQVTM and CDR2 as ANQGSEA. The CDR3 covers 14 residues. CDR3 sequence: CSIKSGLAGHEQYF. CDR3 DNA sequence: TGCAGCATAAAATCGGGACTAGCGGGTCACGAGCAGTACTTC.